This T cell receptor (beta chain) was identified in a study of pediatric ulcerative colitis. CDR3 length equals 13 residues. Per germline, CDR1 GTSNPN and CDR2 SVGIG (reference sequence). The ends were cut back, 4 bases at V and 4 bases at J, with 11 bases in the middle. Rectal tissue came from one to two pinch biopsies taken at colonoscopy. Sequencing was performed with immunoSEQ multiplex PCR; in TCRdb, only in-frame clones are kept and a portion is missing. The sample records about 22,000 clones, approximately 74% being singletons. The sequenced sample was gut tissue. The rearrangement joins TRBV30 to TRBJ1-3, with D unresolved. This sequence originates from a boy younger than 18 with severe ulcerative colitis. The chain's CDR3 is CAWMVLAGNTIYF. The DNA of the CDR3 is TGTGCCTGGATGGTCCTGGCGGGAAACACCATATATTTT.